This TCR beta chain was sequenced during a study of blood T cell repertoires in COVID-19. In the study overall: Samples taken during acute and convalescent COVID-19 were collected in the United States, Italy and Spain. Nucleic acid was either cDNA or gDNA, and it came from T cells, B-cell-depleted T cells, or PBMCs.

In the original processing: Scientists estimated how many nucleated cells there were by amplifying reference gene primers. TCRdb's copy holds only in-frame clones and misses some; the assay was immunoSEQ multiplex PCR. The V and J calls and the clone size are those of that table, but D and trimming were determined from the DNA. The data hold 100,000 or so clones, with nearly 90% observed a single time. This clone was recorded once. At one end, the junction sequence differs from germline, possibly due to a read error. The V gene's germline CDR1 is SGHTA and CDR2 FQGNSA. The CDR3 has 13 amino acids. The chain combines TRBV7-2 with TRBJ2-3; 12 bases line up with TRBD2. This clonotype originated in a woman aged 60-70 years with acute or convalescent COVID-19. The sequenced sample was peripheral blood. The CDR3, as DNA: TGTGCCAGCAGCGCCACTCTAGCGGGAGGGCTACCCTTT. Translating it yields CASSATLAGGLPF.